Below, one T cell receptor beta chain is given with its context. The data were produced by immunoSEQ multiplex PCR, yet TCRdb's version contains in-frame clones alone and is incomplete. The data contain about 33,000 clones, about 85% of them singletons. The sample comes from a study of a mutant IDH1 vaccine in newly diagnosed glioma. Time point indicated: baseline, week 1 (first vaccination visit). Treatment given: pre-vaccination baseline after standard-of-care therapy. In germline, CDR1 is SGHVS, CDR2 FQNEAQ. The V end was cut by 0 bases, the J end by 0 bases, with 3 bases between. The CDR3 spans 14 residues.

The material sequenced was PBMCs, taken from a glioma patient treated with radiotherapy, temozolomide or both. The TCR sequence derives from a woman in her 40s with glioma. The rearrangement uses TRBV7-8 and TRBJ1-5, with D unresolved. DNA for the CDR3: TGTGCCAGCAGCTTAGCATCTAGCAATCAGCCCCAGCATTTT. Its translation: CASSLASSNQPQHF.